This entry lists 24 T cell receptor beta chains sequenced from one sample in a study of T cell responses to AZD1222 COVID-19 vaccine (dated by TCRdb to 2020 to 2022). The method was the immunoSEQ multiplex PCR assay. Imported from immuneACCESS, the table was reduced by TCRdb to in-frame sequences with V and J called. These copies leave out some clones; in studies compared against another copy, an unresolved V gene accounts for under half, and the cause of the remainder is not known. Here the sample has around 140,000 clones; over 85% occur a single time. Approximately 0.96% of the sample belongs to the ten largest clones. This specimen's time point label, per the study, means: baseline before first vaccination. In the paper's terms, the treatment or condition label means: meningococcal conjugate vaccine given as trial control. The sample in question was peripheral blood, obtained on day 0 of MenACWY control vaccination. All receptors come from an adult in good health.

This clone was seen a single time. The chain carries TRBV19 and TRBJ1-1, with no clear D. This CDR3 contains 15 residues. Trimming left V 3 bases short and J 6 bases short, with 17 bases between. Germline assignment: CDR1 LNHDA and CDR2 SQIVND (reference sequence). The CDR3 loop reads CASSIGRITSAEAFF. CDR3 nucleotides: TGTGCCAGTAGTATTGGGAGGATTACGTCCGCTGAAGCTTTCTTT.

The chain recombines TRBV3-1 (or the pseudogene TRBV3-2) with TRBJ2-7; TRBD1 agrees at 7 bases. V was clipped by 7 bases and J by 3 bases; unmatched bases: 12. The CDR3 totals 15 residues. CDR1 is LGHDT and CDR2 is YNNKEL in the germline V gene (reference sequence). The CDR3 sequence: CASTPSPGQRYEQYF. CDR3 nucleotide sequence: TGTGCCAGCACCCCCTCTCCGGGACAGCGCTACGAGCAGTACTTC.

V usage is TRBV28 and J usage is TRBJ1-4; tentative D call: TRBD1 (5 bases). Germline V gene sequence: CDR1 MDHEN, CDR2 SYDVKM. Trimming left V 11 bases short and J 5 bases short, with 12 bases between. The CDR3 spans 12 residues. DNA for the CDR3: TGTGCCTCGGGACGGACGAATGAAAAACTGTTTTTT. It yields the protein CASGRTNEKLFF.

The chain joins TRBV24-1 to TRBJ2-1, with 9 positions matching TRBD2. Trimming cost V 6 bases and J 0 bases; bases outside gene matches: 17. CDR3 length: 20 residues. Germline V CDR1 and CDR2: KGHDR, SFDVKD. The CDR3 DNA follows: TGTGCCACCAGTTCCCCCCCCGAGGGTAGCGGGAGTCGCTCCTACAATGAGCAGTTCTTC. Translation: CATSSPPEGSGSRSYNEQFF.

The chain uses TRBV9 and TRBJ2-3, with 11 nucleotides matching TRBD2. The junction had 3 bases not matched to a gene; V was cut back by 1 base and J by 2 bases. The CDR3 consists of 16 residues. Germline lookup yields CDR1 SGDLS and CDR2 YYNGEE. Written as DNA, the CDR3 is TGTGCCAGCAGCGTACTAGCGGGGGGAACCACAGATACGCAGTATTTT. It specifies CASSVLAGGTTDTQYF.

The chain is built from TRBV7-9 and TRBJ2-3, with D perhaps matching TRBD2 (6 bases). From germline, CDR1 is SEHNR and CDR2 FQNEAQ (reference sequence). The CDR3 has 17 amino acids. V lost 1 base, J lost 5 bases, and 19 bases lay in between. CDR3 in amino acids: CASSLGLARRRGDTQYF. In nucleotides, the CDR3 is TGTGCCAGCAGCTTAGGGCTAGCGAGGAGAAGAGGAGATACGCAGTATTTT.

The V and J genes are TRBV4-1 and TRBJ1-1; D remains ambiguous. Trimming took off 5 bases at V and 1 base at J, with 8 bases between the two ends. Germline V gene data show CDR1 as MGHRA and CDR2 as YSYEKL. This CDR3 contains 13 residues. CDR3 DNA: TGCGCCAGCAGCGGACTCAAGAACACTGAAGCTTTCTTT. Translated, it gives CASSGLKNTEAFF.

The genes are TRBV21-1 and TRBJ1-1; TRBD1, the D gene given by the table, was not confirmed from the DNA. TRBV21-1 is reported as a pseudogene. The CDR3 is made up of 16 amino acids. Here the CDR3 DNA reads TGTGCCAGCAGCAAAGTCGGGACAGGAGAAAACACTGAAGCTTTCTTT. Translation: CASSKVGTGENTEAFF.

The V call is TRBV28, the J call TRBJ2-7, with 11 bases lining up with TRBD2. Germline V gives CDR1 MDHEN, CDR2 SYDVKM. J gave up 6 bases and V 6 bases, and 7 bases lay outside the gene matches. The CDR3 is 14 residues long. The chain's CDR3 is CASRSGTSGLEQYF. CDR3 bases: TGTGCCAGCAGGTCCGGGACTAGCGGTCTCGAGCAGTACTTC.

The chain joins TRBV5-5 to TRBJ1-2; D is possibly TRBD1 (5 bases). V was clipped by 4 bases and J by 2 bases, with 9 bases between them. Germline V lookup: CDR1 SGHKS, CDR2 YYEKEE (reference sequence). The CDR3 has 13 residues. Here the CDR3 reads CASSPTENYGYTF. The CDR3 coding sequence is TGTGCCAGCAGCCCGACAGAGAACTATGGCTACACCTTC.

The CDR3 sequence is CATSDVRGYTF. CDR3 sequence (DNA): TGTGCCACCAGTGATGTTAGGGGCTACACCTTC. The chain uses TRBV24-1 and TRBJ1-2; D is unclear. Germline lookup yields CDR1 KGHDR and CDR2 SFDVKD. The CDR3 covers 11 residues. Trimming stripped 3 bases from V and 8 bases from J, with 6 bases between.

V is TRBV25-1 and J is TRBJ2-1; 9 bases are shared with TRBD2. The germline V gene encodes CDR1 MGHDK and CDR2 SYGVNS. CDR3 length: 15 residues. V was clipped by 5 bases and J by 8 bases; unmatched bases: 10. The CDR3 sequence is CASSSRTSAWDEQFF. CDR3 nucleotides: TGTGCCAGCAGTTCAAGGACTAGCGCCTGGGATGAGCAGTTCTTC. The variable domain in full, completed from reference TRBV25-1 and TRBJ2-1, reads EADIYQTPRYLVIGTGKKITLECSQTMGHDKMYWYQQDPGMELHLIHYSYGVNSTEKGDLSSESTVSRIRTEHFPLTLESARPSHTSQYLCASSSRTSAWDEQFFGPGTRLTVL.

J is TRBJ1-1 and V is TRBV6-1; perhaps TRBD1 as D (5 bases). The ends were cut back, 1 base at V and 10 bases at J, with 10 bases in the middle. Germline V CDR1 and CDR2: MNHNS, SASEGT. This CDR3 has 12 residues. CDR3 residues: CASSEGWGGAFF. The DNA of the CDR3 is TGTGCCAGCAGTGAAGGGTGGGGGGGAGCTTTCTTT.

The chain links TRBV27 to TRBJ2-1; unclear D gene. V gave up 7 bases and J gave up 0 bases, with 7 bases separating them. Looked up from germline, CDR1 is MNHEY and CDR2 is SMNVEV (reference sequence). CDR3 size: 13 residues. In DNA, the CDR3 is TGTGCCAGCAAGGTCGGCTCCTACAATGAGCAGTTCTTC. This translates into CASKVGSYNEQFF.

V and J are TRBV11-2 and TRBJ2-3; perhaps TRBD1 as D (5 bases). Trimming left V 5 bases short and J 6 bases short, with 15 bases between. The CDR3 loop spans 14 amino acids. The germline CDR1 and CDR2 sequences are SGHAT and FQNNGV. Written as DNA, the CDR3 is TGTGCCAGCAGCCAGGGAACGCCATTGGATACGCAGTATTTT. Its translation: CASSQGTPLDTQYF.

This rearrangement joins TRBV2 to TRBJ2-1; D possibly corresponds to TRBD2 (6 bases). Germline CDR1 SNHLY, CDR2 FYNNEI. V lost 7 bases, J lost 0 bases, and 19 bases lay in between. This CDR3 comprises 17 residues. CDR3 sequence (DNA): TGTGCCAGCACCCAAGGGATACGGGGGAGCTCCTACAATGAGCAGTTCTTC. Translated: CASTQGIRGSSYNEQFF. Based on the CDR3 plus reference TRBV2 and TRBJ2-1, the full variable domain is EPEVTQTPSHQVTQMGQEVILRCVPISNHLYFYWYRQILGQKVEFLVSFYNNEISEKSEIFDDQFSVERPDGSNFTLKIRSTKLEDSAMYFCASTQGIRGSSYNEQFFGPGTRLTVL.

This chain links TRBV3-1 (or the pseudogene TRBV3-2) with TRBJ2-7; D is perhaps TRBD2 (6 bases). This CDR3 spans 14 amino acids. Trimming shortened V by 4 bases and J by 0 bases, and 10 bases separated the two germline ends. Germline CDR1 reads LGHDT; CDR2 reads YNNKEL (reference sequence). Here the CDR3 DNA reads TGTGCCAGCAGCCTCACAGCGGGCTCCTACGAGCAGTACTTC. The encoded protein is CASSLTAGSYEQYF.

The chain is built from TRBV27 and TRBJ2-7; D call uncertain. V was pared by 2 bases and J by 4 bases, with 9 bases between. The CDR3 covers 13 residues. Germline V gene data show CDR1 as MNHEY and CDR2 as SMNVEV (reference sequence). The CDR3 here is CASSLRLGYEQYF. CDR3 DNA sequence: TGTGCCAGCAGTTTAAGACTTGGATACGAGCAGTACTTC.

The V and J genes are TRBV6-5 and TRBJ1-2, with D unresolved. The CDR3 is 14 residues long. Germline lookup yields CDR1 MNHEY and CDR2 SVGAGI. Trimming took off 0 bases at V and 7 bases at J, with 12 bases between the two ends. CDR3 coding DNA: TGTGCCAGCAGTTACTCCAGAGGTATACGTGGCTACACCTTC. Residues: CASSYSRGIRGYTF.

The chain joins TRBV7-8 to TRBJ2-7, with unresolved D. CDR3 size: 14 residues. Trimming cost V 2 bases and J 2 bases, with 10 bases left between them. From germline, CDR1 is SGHVS and CDR2 FQNEAQ. CDR3 protein: CASSLRVGAYEQYF. CDR3 DNA sequence: TGTGCCAGCAGCTTAAGGGTCGGAGCCTACGAGCAGTACTTC. Drawing the rest from reference TRBV7-8 and TRBJ2-7, the complete variable domain is GAGVSQSPRYKVAKRGQDVALRCDPISGHVSLFWYQQALGQGPEFLTYFQNEAQLDKSGLPSDRFFAERPEGSVSTLKIQRTQQEDSAVYLCASSLRVGAYEQYFGPGTRLTVT.

The chain couples TRBV15 to TRBJ1-5; a possible D gene is TRBD1 (5 bases). The V and J ends lost 3 bases and 6 bases respectively, with 15 bases between them. The germline gives CDR1 LNHNV, CDR2 YYDKDF (reference sequence). The CDR3 extends over 15 amino acids. CDR3 amino acids: CATSREGTASQPQHF. The CDR3 DNA reads as TGTGCCACCAGCAGGGAAGGGACCGCGAGTCAGCCCCAGCATTTT. Combining the CDR3 with reference TRBV15 and TRBJ1-5 gives the whole variable domain DAMVIQNPRYQVTQFGKPVTLSCSQTLNHNVMYWYQQKSSQAPKLLFHYYDKDFNNEADTPDNFQSRRPNTSFCFLDIRSPGLGDTAMYLCATSREGTASQPQHFGDGTRLSIL.

The chain is built from TRBV19 and TRBJ2-3; 9 bases match TRBD2. The germline CDR1 and CDR2 sequences are LNHDA and SQIVND (reference sequence). The V and J ends lost 7 bases and 4 bases, in that order; junction bases with no gene match: 9. The CDR3 sequence is 15 residues long. This CDR3 is CASTFQGLAADTQYF. The CDR3, as DNA: TGTGCCAGTACCTTCCAGGGACTAGCAGCAGATACGCAGTATTTT. The full variable domain, completed using reference TRBV19 and TRBJ2-3, is DGGITQSPKYLFRKEGQNVTLSCEQNLNHDAMYWYRQDPGQGLRLIYYSQIVNDFQKGDIAEGYSVSREKKESFPLTVTSAQKNPTAFYLCASTFQGLAADTQYFGPGTRLTVL.

The J gene is TRBJ1-6, the V gene TRBV19, with D unclear. V lost 3 bases and J 10 bases, leaving 16 bases between the germline ends. The germline gives CDR1 LNHDA, CDR2 SQIVND (reference sequence). The CDR3 is made up of 15 amino acids. Here the CDR3 reads CASSISGFEASPLHF. The CDR3 DNA follows: TGTGCCAGTAGTATTTCCGGGTTCGAGGCATCACCCCTCCACTTT.

The genes are TRBV19 and TRBJ1-6, with 8 bases identical to TRBD1. In germline, CDR1 is LNHDA, CDR2 SQIVND (reference sequence). This CDR3 has 15 amino acids. The trim removed 7 bases at V and 9 bases at J, leaving 11 bases unmatched. CDR3 sequence reads: CASTPGQGLGSPLHF. The CDR3 coding sequence is TGTGCCAGTACCCCAGGACAGGGACTTGGTTCACCCCTCCACTTT.